This TCR beta chain derives from a study of neoadjuvant anti-PD-1 for oral cavity cancer (dated by TCRdb to the early 2020s). Background for the entire study: Three to four biweekly doses of nivolumab at 3 mg/kg were mostly administered to patients before curative-intent surgical resection. The parent correlative cohort had about eleven patients and a response rate of 33%. Patients with complete response, partial response or stable disease by RECIST 1.1 were defined as responders, whereas patients with progression were defined as non-responders. Patients who did not progress were given a fourth nivolumab dose at about day 43 and had definitive surgical resection on days 50-56.

Read against the paper, the sample's time point label means: before neoadjuvant nivolumab. None of the patients had received prior systemic or radiation treatment, and all were newly diagnosed with stage II-IVA oral cavity squamous cell carcinoma. The cohort was composed of patients with HPV-negative, locally advanced oral cavity squamous cell carcinoma. Peripheral blood mononuclear cells were analyzed directly, without maintenance or expansion in culture. Samples were obtained from a longitudinal correlative study of a single-arm phase II trial of neoadjuvant nivolumab in oral cavity squamous cell carcinoma. Subject-matched pre- and post-treatment PBMCs and tumors from three responders and three non-responders were subjected to genomic DNA-based TCRbeta sequencing. Peripheral blood mononuclear cells were collected before nivolumab treatment and again after treatment, at the time of surgery. The Maxwell RSC DNA from Cells kit was used to extract genomic DNA from PBMCs.

With respect to this clone: Its antigen specificity is not known. No per-base quality is available; no much larger clone lies one base away.

For deep sequencing, PBMC libraries mostly used roughly 0.5 ug of input genomic DNA, with six replicates for each sample. TCRbeta libraries were prepared with the immunoSEQ hsTCRbeta kit according to the manufacturer's instructions. Sequencing of the completed libraries took place using an Illumina NovaSeq 6000 S4 flow cell after they had been pooled to 3 nM. From the authors' description of their analysis: The immunoSEQ Analyzer was used for raw data preprocessing and quality control. The analysis was restricted to productive rearrangements, with each unique CDR3 amino acid sequence defining a clonotype. Using the R package tcR, the researchers computed the Gini-Simpson index as their estimate of repertoire clonality. Student's t test was used to compare Gini indices, and Pearson correlation was used to assess associations with tumor size change. Held by TCRdb, this immuneACCESS table contains in-frame sequences only and omits some clones. Under half of the omission traces to an unresolved V gene where checked; the cause of the rest is unknown. The DNA was the basis for D and trimming; V, J and clone size are from that table. This sample is represented by about 15,000 clones; about 61% of them were singletons. Roughly 2.8% of the sample is in the top ten clones.

From the germline V gene, CDR1 is SGDLS and CDR2 is YYNGEE. The CDR3 runs 15 residues from the cysteine to the phenylalanine. Just the 45-base CDR3 DNA is kept, in frame starting at base 1. V is cut by 4 bases and J by 4 bases, and the space between the germline ends is 14 bases. The paper's findings and limits, for the study overall: TCR analyses included only three patients per response group, and the authors called for larger cohorts for validation. After neoadjuvant nivolumab, significantly higher T cell clonality (Gini index) was found within PBMCs in non-responders than in responders. Higher pretreatment blood Treg/Th17 ratios correlated with higher pretreatment blood TCRbeta clonality and lower post-treatment tumor TCRbeta clonality.

This TCR was recovered from a person between 40 and 80 years old with oral cavity squamous cell carcinoma. This sample comprised PBMCs, obtained before nivolumab (anti-PD-1) treatment. The sequence is built from TRBV9 and TRBJ2-2; TRBD2 is perhaps the D gene, given 6 matching bases. For the CDR3, the sequence is CASSSEGRGTGELFF. The sequenced DNA is TGTGCCAGCAGCTCCGAGGGGCGGGGCACCGGGGAGCTGTTTTTT.